This entry describes one T cell receptor beta chain. The entry originates in a study of blood T cell repertoires in COVID-19. Study-wide background: Samples came from the United States, Italy and Spain, spanning acute and convalescent COVID-19. PBMCs, B-cell-depleted T cells, or T cells were the source of the cDNA or gDNA that made up the material.

Using immunoSEQ multiplex PCR, the repertoire was profiled, and TCRdb retains in-frame clones only, with some absent. In the table there are some 90,000 clones, roughly 83% of which are singletons. This CDR3 contains 16 residues. Trimming took off 5 bases at V and 4 bases at J, with 21 bases between the two ends. Germline-derived CDR1 and CDR2 are SGHDN and FVKESK. Source material: peripheral blood. This chain uses TRBV14 with TRBJ2-7; D might be TRBD1 (7 bases). The receptor was isolated from a human donor in a cohort sampled during active COVID-19. The CDR3 loop reads CASSAPREQGSYEQYF. The CDR3 DNA sequence: TGTGCCAGCAGCGCACCGCGGGAACAGGGGAGTTACGAGCAGTACTTC.